The T cell receptor beta chain under discussion was sequenced for a study of control samples from healthy donors and cancer patients. The J segment lost 7 bases and the V segment lost 6 bases, leaving 15 bases of the junction unmatched. CDR3 length equals 16 residues. Germline V gene sequence: CDR1 KGHSH, CDR2 LQKENI. Measured with immunoSEQ multiplex PCR; TCRdb has only the in-frame clones, and not every one. The table shows 200,000 or so clones, with about 94% occurring only once. V is TRBV18 and J is TRBJ1-2, with 9 bases aligning to TRBD1. The specimen sequenced was blood. This receptor was taken from a man aged 50 or older in good health. The CDR3 region has the DNA TGTGCCAGCTCGTCATCCGGGACAGGGACCAAAATTGGCTACACCTTC. Its protein is CASSSSGTGTKIGYTF.